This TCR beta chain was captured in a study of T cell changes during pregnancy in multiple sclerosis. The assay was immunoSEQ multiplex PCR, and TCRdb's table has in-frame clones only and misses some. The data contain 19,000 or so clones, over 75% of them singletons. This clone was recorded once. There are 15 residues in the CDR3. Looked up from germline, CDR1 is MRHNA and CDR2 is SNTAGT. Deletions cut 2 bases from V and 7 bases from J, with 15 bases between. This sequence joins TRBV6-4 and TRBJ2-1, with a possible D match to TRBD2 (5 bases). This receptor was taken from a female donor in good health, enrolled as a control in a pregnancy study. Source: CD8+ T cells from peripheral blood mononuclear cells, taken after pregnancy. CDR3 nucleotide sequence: TGTGCCAGCAGTGACGGGGTAGGGAGCCAGAATGAGCAGTTCTTC. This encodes CASSDGVGSQNEQFF.